What follows describes a single T cell receptor beta chain. Repertoires were generated with immunoSEQ multiplex PCR, while TCRdb's copy carries only in-frame clones and drops some. There are tens of thousands of clones in the sample; around 94% occur only once, and 0.37% lies in the top ten. V was clipped by 2 bases and J by 9 bases, with 16 bases between them. The CDR3 totals 14 residues. Germline V gene sequence: CDR1 SGHTA, CDR2 FQGNSA. The sample originates from a study of blood T cell repertoires in COVID-19. About the research overall: Donors in the United States, Italy and Spain gave samples during acute or convalescent COVID-19. Nucleic acid was either cDNA or gDNA, and it came from T cells, B-cell-depleted T cells, or PBMCs.

Enrolled during active infection, Seattle patients were then followed longitudinally. The material sequenced was peripheral blood. The chain has TRBV7-2 and TRBJ2-5, with D tentatively TRBD2 (6 bases). The sequence derives from a man aged 50-59 years with COVID-19, enrolled during active disease. CDR3 nucleotides: TGTGCCAGCAGCTTAAGGCCCGGGGGTTCGTCCCAGTACTTC. Translation gives CASSLRPGGSSQYF.